The 25 T cell receptor beta chains reported below all come from one sample, sequenced in a study of T cell responses to AZD1222 COVID-19 vaccine. Data came from immunoSEQ multiplex PCR; TCRdb stores just in-frame clones and leaves some out. The repertoire holds approximately 110,000 clones, with about 93% as singletons. The sequencing here drew on peripheral blood, taken on day 0 of AZD1222 vaccination. These TCRs come from an adult in good health.

The chain carries TRBV9 and TRBJ1-4; 7 nucleotides align to TRBD1. Germline CDR1 and CDR2: SGDLS and YYNGEE. J lost 4 bases, V lost 3 bases, and 6 bases had no gene match. The CDR3 covers 15 residues. The CDR3, as DNA: TGTGCCAGCAGCGCTACCGGGACAGTTAATGAAAAACTGTTTTTT. Its translation: CASSATGTVNEKLFF.

The genes are TRBV27 and TRBJ2-1, with no clear D. This CDR3 region has 13 residues. The ends were cut back, 6 bases at V and 4 bases at J, with 10 bases in the middle. Germline lookup yields CDR1 MNHEY and CDR2 SMNVEV (reference sequence). The CDR3 nucleotides read TGTGCCAGCAGCCCAAACATTTACAATGAGCAGTTCTTC. Translating gives CASSPNIYNEQFF.

The chain couples TRBV5-4 to TRBJ2-3; 12 bases are a match to TRBD2. Per the germline V gene, CDR1 is SGHNT and CDR2 is YYREEE (reference sequence). Germline trimming cut 4 bases from V and 2 bases from J; bases unmatched to any gene: 5. The CDR3 loop spans 16 amino acids. In DNA form, the CDR3 reads TGTGCCAGCAGCGGACGACTAGCGGGAGACACAGATACGCAGTATTTT. Translating gives CASSGRLAGDTDTQYF.

The chain carries TRBV11-3 and TRBJ1-2; D unresolved. CDR3 length: 13 residues. V gave up 0 bases and J gave up 4 bases, with 6 bases separating them. In germline, CDR1 is SGHNT, CDR2 YENEEA. The CDR3 reads CASSLEPGYGYTF. CDR3 bases: TGTGCCAGCAGCTTAGAACCGGGCTATGGCTACACCTTC. The full variable domain, rest sourced from reference TRBV11-3 and TRBJ1-2, is EAGVVQSPRYKIIEKKQPVAFWCNPISGHNTLYWYLQNLGQGPELLIRYENEEAVDDSQLPKDRFSAERLKGVDSTLKIQPAELGDSAVYLCASSLEPGYGYTFGSGTRLTVV.

This chain connects TRBV12-5 to TRBJ1-1; TRBD1 is a possible D gene (5 bases). This CDR3 is built from 13 residues. Germline loops: CDR1 LGHNT, CDR2 FRNRAP. V was cut by 7 bases and J by 3 bases, with 12 bases left in between. The CDR3 DNA sequence: TGTGCTAGTGCCTACCGGGACCACACTGAAGCTTTCTTT. Residues: CASAYRDHTEAFF.

The chain joins TRBV30 to TRBJ1-5; D remains ambiguous. Trimming took 3 bases from V and 4 from J, leaving 10 bases between them. The CDR3 is 13 amino acids. The V gene's germline CDR1 is GTSNPN and CDR2 SVGIG (reference sequence). CDR3 amino acids: CAWRGSVNQPQHF. The CDR3 DNA reads TGTGCCTGGAGGGGGAGTGTAAATCAGCCCCAGCATTTT.

This chain connects TRBV5-6 to TRBJ2-1, with TRBD1 matching 7 bases. The ends lost 3 bases at V and 4 bases at J; junction bases unmatched: 16. The CDR3 totals 18 residues. Looked up from germline, CDR1 is SGHDT and CDR2 is YYEEEE. The CDR3 is CASSSNERGRMSYNEQFF. The CDR3, as DNA: TGTGCCAGCAGCTCGAACGAAAGGGGGCGCATGTCATACAATGAGCAGTTCTTC.

This chain uses TRBV7-2 with TRBJ1-3; 9 positions match TRBD1. The V gene end was trimmed by 3 bases and the J gene end by 4 bases; junction bases not matched to a gene: 4. Germline V gene lookup returns CDR1 SGHTA and CDR2 FQGNSA. The length of the CDR3 is 15 residues. The CDR3 is CASSFSGTGGNTIYF. CDR3 nucleotides: TGTGCCAGCAGCTTCTCCGGGACAGGGGGAAACACCATATATTTT. Using reference TRBV7-2 and TRBJ1-3 for the parts outside the CDR3, the full variable domain is GAGVSQSPSNKVTEKGKDVELRCDPISGHTALYWYRQSLGQGLEFLIYFQGNSAPDKSGLPSDRFSAERTGGSVSTLTIQRTQQEDSAVYLCASSFSGTGGNTIYFGEGSWLTVV.

This clone appeared a single time. The rearrangement links TRBV27 to TRBJ1-6; a weak D match, TRBD1 (5 bases). Trimming shortened V by 8 bases and J by 5 bases, and 13 bases separated the two germline ends. This CDR3 contains 14 residues. Germline V gives CDR1 MNHEY, CDR2 SMNVEV (reference sequence). CDR3 nucleotide sequence: TGTGCCAGCGGCTCAGGGCTGGATAATTCACCCCTCCACTTT. Its translation: CASGSGLDNSPLHF.

The chain couples TRBV7-8 to TRBJ1-4, with D unresolved. The germline gives CDR1 SGHVS, CDR2 FQNEAQ. The CDR3 is 14 amino acids. V was cut by 5 bases and J by 2 bases, with 9 bases left in between. The CDR3 loop is CASSPGGTNEKLFF. Written as DNA, the CDR3 is TGTGCCAGCAGCCCGGGAGGTACTAATGAAAAACTGTTTTTT. The full variable domain, completed using reference TRBV7-8 and TRBJ1-4, is GAGVSQSPRYKVAKRGQDVALRCDPISGHVSLFWYQQALGQGPEFLTYFQNEAQLDKSGLPSDRFFAERPEGSVSTLKIQRTQQEDSAVYLCASSPGGTNEKLFFGSGTQLSVL.

J is TRBJ1-5 and V is TRBV28; D uncertain. V lost 6 bases and J 5 bases, leaving 8 bases between the germline ends. Germline CDR1 and CDR2: MDHEN and SYDVKM. The CDR3 covers 12 residues. CDR3 DNA sequence: TGTGCCAGCAGAGGCAGCTATCAGCCCCAGCATTTT. This codes for CASRGSYQPQHF.

The chain is built from TRBV5-1 and TRBJ2-4; 11 bases are a match to TRBD2. Germline CDR1 and CDR2: SGHRS and YFSETQ. The CDR3 runs 15 residues. V gave up 1 base and J gave up 3 bases; unmatched junction bases: 0. CDR3 in DNA: TGCGCCAGCAGCTTGACTAGCGGGGGCAAAAACATTCAGTACTTC. As protein: CASSLTSGGKNIQYF.

This clone appeared once. V and J are TRBV5-1 and TRBJ1-4, with 7 positions matching TRBD1. Trimming took 5 bases from V and 0 from J; bases not matched to a gene: 13. The CDR3 runs 18 residues. Germline V gene sequence: CDR1 SGHRS, CDR2 YFSETQ. The CDR3 DNA sequence: TGCGCCAGCAGATACGGGACAGAACAGTTTGCAACTAATGAAAAACTGTTTTTT. Translation: CASRYGTEQFATNEKLFF.

V usage is TRBV9 and J usage is TRBJ1-1, with D possibly matching TRBD1 (6 bases). Germline CDR1 SGDLS, CDR2 YYNGEE. The CDR3 is 13 amino acids. V gave up 0 bases and J gave up 11 bases, with 14 bases separating them. CDR3 bases: TGTGCCAGCAGCGTAGTTGGAGGGGGTGAGGCTTTCTTT. It translates to CASSVVGGGEAFF.

The CDR3 sequence: CASRQGDRDDNEQFF. CDR3 in DNA: TGTGCCAGCAGGCAAGGAGACAGGGATGACAATGAGCAGTTCTTC. The chain employs TRBV7-2 and TRBJ2-1, with 7 bases that match TRBD1. The CDR3 contains 15 residues. The germline V gene has CDR1 SGHTA and CDR2 FQGNSA. V shed 6 bases, J shed 5 bases, and the junction held 10 bases outside the gene matches.

This chain links TRBV15 with TRBJ1-1; 9 bases match TRBD1. Germline V CDR1 and CDR2: LNHNV, YYDKDF (reference sequence). Losses at the gene ends were 8 bases for V and 1 base for J; bases not matched to a gene: 17. This CDR3 is 18 amino acids long. DNA for the CDR3: TGTGCCACCGGCCCGAGACAGGGGGTTTCGCACAGGAACACTGAAGCTTTCTTT. As protein: CATGPRQGVSHRNTEAFF.

The chain carries TRBV18 and TRBJ1-2; TRBD1 matches at 7 bases. Unmatched junction bases numbered 17, after V lost 5 bases and J lost 5 bases. Per the germline V gene, CDR1 is KGHSH and CDR2 is LQKENI. CDR3 size: 17 residues. The CDR3 DNA sequence: TGTGCCAGCTCAGCGTTAGACCGGACAGGCATGGGATATGGCTACACCTTC. It specifies CASSALDRTGMGYGYTF.

V usage is TRBV19 and J usage is TRBJ1-2, with a tentative D call TRBD1 (5 bases). The V gene's germline CDR1 is LNHDA and CDR2 SQIVND (reference sequence). V dropped 2 bases and J dropped 8 bases, with 12 bases sitting between them. The CDR3 contains 13 residues. CDR3 sequence reads: CASSISARDGYTF. The CDR3 nucleotides read TGTGCCAGTAGTATATCGGCACGGGACGGCTACACCTTC.

The gene calls are TRBV6-2 or TRBV6-3 and TRBJ1-1; the match to TRBD1 covers 11 bases. Germline V gives CDR1 MNHEY, CDR2 SVGEGT. With V trimmed by 5 bases and J by 0 bases, 8 bases remained unmatched. CDR3 size: 17 residues. CDR3 amino acids: CASSTDRGLGLNTEAFF. The CDR3 bases are TGTGCCAGCAGTACGGACAGGGGGCTCGGTCTGAACACTGAAGCTTTCTTT.

A few counts support this clone. The chain is built from TRBV7-8 and TRBJ2-3; D possibly corresponds to TRBD2 (6 bases). The V and J ends lost 5 bases and 5 bases respectively, with 32 bases between them. The CDR3 runs 20 residues. Per germline, CDR1 SGHVS and CDR2 FQNEAQ. CDR3 nucleotides: TGTGCCAGCAGCCCCCGGGACTGGGAACTTAGATACCTTGTTGGAGATACGCAGTATTTT. This translates into CASSPRDWELRYLVGDTQYF.

This sequence joins TRBV19 and TRBJ2-2, with 8 bases lining up with TRBD2. The length of the CDR3 is 15 residues. In germline, CDR1 is LNHDA, CDR2 SQIVND (reference sequence). Trimming cost V 10 bases and J 5 bases; bases outside gene matches: 12. CDR3 DNA: TGTGCCACCACCAGCGGGGGCTTTGCAACCGGGGAGCTGTTTTTT. Translating gives CATTSGGFATGELFF.

V and J are TRBV7-9 and TRBJ1-6; 7 nucleotides agree with TRBD1. This CDR3 is 15 amino acids long. J lost 7 bases, V lost 0 bases, and 3 bases had no gene match. CDR1 is SEHNR, CDR2 FQNEAQ, per germline (reference sequence). The CDR3 loop is CASSLATGPNSPLHF. The CDR3 DNA follows: TGTGCCAGCAGCTTAGCGACAGGGCCGAATTCACCCCTCCACTTT. Based on the CDR3 plus reference TRBV7-9 and TRBJ1-6, the full variable domain is DTGVSQNPRHKITKRGQNVTFRCDPISEHNRLYWYRQTLGQGPEFLTYFQNEAQLEKSRLLSDRFSAERPKGSFSTLEIQRTEQGDSAMYLCASSLATGPNSPLHFGNGTRLTVT.

The CDR3 here is CASSFPGETGSEAFF. Written as DNA, the CDR3 is TGTGCCAGCAGCTTCCCCGGCGAAACAGGTAGCGAAGCTTTCTTT. This chain connects TRBV7-9 to TRBJ1-1; D is perhaps TRBD1 (5 bases). V dropped 3 bases and J dropped 8 bases, with 19 bases sitting between them. CDR1 is SEHNR and CDR2 is FQNEAQ in the germline V gene (reference sequence). CDR3 length: 15 residues.

V gene TRBV28 combines with J gene TRBJ1-4; possible D gene TRBD1, 5 bases. The CDR3 is 16 residues long. Germline V gives CDR1 MDHEN, CDR2 SYDVKM. V gave up 1 base and J gave up 5 bases, with 14 bases separating them. For the CDR3, the DNA is TGTGCCAGCAGTTTATCCGGGGGACCGGGAAATGAAAAACTGTTTTTT. Amino acid sequence: CASSLSGGPGNEKLFF.

This clone appeared once. The chain carries TRBV19 and TRBJ1-2; D not certain. This CDR3 is built from 12 residues. V shed 1 base and J shed 2 bases, with 2 bases lying between them. The germline V gene encodes CDR1 LNHDA and CDR2 SQIVND (reference sequence). DNA for the CDR3: TGTGCCAGTAGTATAGCGAACTATGGCTACACCTTC. This sequence encodes CASSIANYGYTF.